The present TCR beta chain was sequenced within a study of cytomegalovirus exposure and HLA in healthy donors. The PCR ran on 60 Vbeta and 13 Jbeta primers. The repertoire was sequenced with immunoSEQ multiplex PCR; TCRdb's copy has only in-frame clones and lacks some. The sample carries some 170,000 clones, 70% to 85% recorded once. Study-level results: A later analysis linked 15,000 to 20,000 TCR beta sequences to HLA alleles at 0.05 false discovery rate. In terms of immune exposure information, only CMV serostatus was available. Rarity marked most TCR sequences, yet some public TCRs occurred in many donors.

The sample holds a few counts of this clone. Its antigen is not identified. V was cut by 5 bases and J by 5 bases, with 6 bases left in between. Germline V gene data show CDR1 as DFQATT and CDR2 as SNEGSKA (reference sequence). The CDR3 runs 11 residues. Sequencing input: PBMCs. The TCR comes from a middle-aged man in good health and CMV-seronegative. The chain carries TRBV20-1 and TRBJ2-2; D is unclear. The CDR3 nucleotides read TGCAGTGCTGCCGGGACCGGGGAGCTGTTTTTT. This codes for CSAAGTGELFF.